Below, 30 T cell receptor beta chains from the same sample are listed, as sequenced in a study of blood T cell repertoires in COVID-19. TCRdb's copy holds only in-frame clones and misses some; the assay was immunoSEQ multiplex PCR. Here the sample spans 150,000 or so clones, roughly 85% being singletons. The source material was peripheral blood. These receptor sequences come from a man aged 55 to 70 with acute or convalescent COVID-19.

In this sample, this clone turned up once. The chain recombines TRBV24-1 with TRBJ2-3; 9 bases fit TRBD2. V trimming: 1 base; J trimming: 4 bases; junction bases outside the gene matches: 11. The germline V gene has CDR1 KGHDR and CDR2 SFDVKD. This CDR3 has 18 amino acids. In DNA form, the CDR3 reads TGTGCCACCAGTGATTTTGGTCCCCAATCTAGCGGGGCAGATACGCAGTATTTT. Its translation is CATSDFGPQSSGADTQYF.

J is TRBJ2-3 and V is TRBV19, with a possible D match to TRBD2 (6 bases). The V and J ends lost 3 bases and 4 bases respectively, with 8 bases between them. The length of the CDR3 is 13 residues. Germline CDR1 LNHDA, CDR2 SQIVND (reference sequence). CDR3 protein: CASSIGSPDTQYF. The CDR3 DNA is TGTGCCAGTAGTATCGGGAGTCCAGATACGCAGTATTTT.

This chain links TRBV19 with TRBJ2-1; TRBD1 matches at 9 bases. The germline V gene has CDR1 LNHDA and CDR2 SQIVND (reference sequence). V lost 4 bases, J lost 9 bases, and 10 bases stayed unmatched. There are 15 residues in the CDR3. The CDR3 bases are TGTGCCAGTAGTACCCGGACAGGGGAGCAGGGTGAGCAGTTCTTC. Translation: CASSTRTGEQGEQFF.

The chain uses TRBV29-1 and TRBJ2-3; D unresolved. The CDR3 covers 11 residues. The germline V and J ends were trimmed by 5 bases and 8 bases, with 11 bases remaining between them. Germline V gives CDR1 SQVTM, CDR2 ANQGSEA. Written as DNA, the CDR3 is TGCAGCGTTTTTCCAGGTGGTACGCAGTATTTT. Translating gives CSVFPGGTQYF.

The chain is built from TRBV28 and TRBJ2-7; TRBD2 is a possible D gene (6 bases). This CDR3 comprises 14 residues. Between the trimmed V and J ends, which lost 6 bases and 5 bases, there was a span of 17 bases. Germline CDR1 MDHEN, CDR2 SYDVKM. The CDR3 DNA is TGTGCCAGCAGGCCCCCGGCGGGGATGCACGAGCAGTACTTC. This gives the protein CASRPPAGMHEQYF.

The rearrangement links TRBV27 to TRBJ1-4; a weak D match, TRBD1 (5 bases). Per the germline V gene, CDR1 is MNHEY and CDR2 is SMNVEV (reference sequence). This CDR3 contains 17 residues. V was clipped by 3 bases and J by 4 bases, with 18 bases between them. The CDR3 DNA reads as TGTGCCAGCAGTTTTTTTGGGATCCCAGGGCGTAATGAAAAACTGTTTTTT. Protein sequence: CASSFFGIPGRNEKLFF.

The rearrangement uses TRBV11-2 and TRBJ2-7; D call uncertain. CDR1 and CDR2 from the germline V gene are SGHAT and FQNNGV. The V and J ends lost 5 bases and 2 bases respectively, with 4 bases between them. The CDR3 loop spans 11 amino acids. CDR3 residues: CASSVTYEQYF. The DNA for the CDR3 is TGTGCCAGCAGCGTCACCTACGAGCAGTACTTC.

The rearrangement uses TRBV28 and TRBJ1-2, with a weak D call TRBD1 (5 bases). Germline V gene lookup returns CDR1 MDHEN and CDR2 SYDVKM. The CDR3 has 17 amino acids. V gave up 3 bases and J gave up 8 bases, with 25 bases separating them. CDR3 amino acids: CASSLAAGGTSKGGYTF. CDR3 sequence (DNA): TGTGCCAGCAGTTTGGCCGCCGGAGGGACCTCCAAGGGGGGCTACACCTTC.

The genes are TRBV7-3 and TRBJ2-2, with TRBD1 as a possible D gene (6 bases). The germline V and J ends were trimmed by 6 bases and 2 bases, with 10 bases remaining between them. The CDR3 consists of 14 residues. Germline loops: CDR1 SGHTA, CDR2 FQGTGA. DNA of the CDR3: TGTGCCAGCAGTAGGACAGCCAACACCGGGGAGCTGTTTTTT. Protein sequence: CASSRTANTGELFF.

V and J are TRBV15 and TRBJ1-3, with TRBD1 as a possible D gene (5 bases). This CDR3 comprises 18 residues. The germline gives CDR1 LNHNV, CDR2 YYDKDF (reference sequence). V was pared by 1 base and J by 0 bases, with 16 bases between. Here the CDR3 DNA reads TGTGCCACCAGCAGAGGGGGGGACGCAGGGACCTCTGGAAACACCATATATTTT. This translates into CATSRGGDAGTSGNTIYF.

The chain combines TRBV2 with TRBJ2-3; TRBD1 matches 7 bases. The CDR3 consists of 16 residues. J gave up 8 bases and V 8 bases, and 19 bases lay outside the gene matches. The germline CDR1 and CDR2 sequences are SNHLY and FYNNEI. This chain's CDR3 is CASVARTGRVSGTQYF. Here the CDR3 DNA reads TGTGCCAGCGTGGCAAGGACAGGCAGGGTCTCAGGTACGCAGTATTTT.

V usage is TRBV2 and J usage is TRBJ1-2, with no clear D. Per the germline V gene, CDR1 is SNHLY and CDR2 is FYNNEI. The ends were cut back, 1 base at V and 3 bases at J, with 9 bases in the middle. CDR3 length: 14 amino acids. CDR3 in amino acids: CASSEDRDHYGYTF. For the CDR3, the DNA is TGTGCCAGCAGTGAAGACAGAGACCACTATGGCTACACCTTC.

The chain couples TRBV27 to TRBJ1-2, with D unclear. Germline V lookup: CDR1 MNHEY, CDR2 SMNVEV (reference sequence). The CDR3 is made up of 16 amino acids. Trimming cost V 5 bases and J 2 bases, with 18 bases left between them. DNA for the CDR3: TGTGCCAGCAGTCCACTCGGGCGGGGAACAAACTATGGCTACACCTTC. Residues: CASSPLGRGTNYGYTF.

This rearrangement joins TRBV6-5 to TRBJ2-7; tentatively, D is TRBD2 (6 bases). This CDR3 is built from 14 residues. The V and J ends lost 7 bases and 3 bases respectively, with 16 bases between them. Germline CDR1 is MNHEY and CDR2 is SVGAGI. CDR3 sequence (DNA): TGTGCCAGCAAGTACCTAGCGCGAATCTACGAGCAGTACTTC. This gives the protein CASKYLARIYEQYF.

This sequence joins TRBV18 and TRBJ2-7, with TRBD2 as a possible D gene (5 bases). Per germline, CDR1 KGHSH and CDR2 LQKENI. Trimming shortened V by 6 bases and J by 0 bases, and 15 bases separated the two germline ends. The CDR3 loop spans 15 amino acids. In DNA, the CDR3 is TGTGCCAGCTCCGGAGGTGCCTATAACTCCTACGAGCAGTACTTC. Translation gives CASSGGAYNSYEQYF. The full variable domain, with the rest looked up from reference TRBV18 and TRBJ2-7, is NAGVMQNPRHLVRRRGQEARLRCSPMKGHSHVYWYRQLPEEGLKFMVYLQKENIIDESGMPKERFSAEFPKEGPSILRIQQVVRGDSAAYFCASSGGAYNSYEQYFGPGTRLTVT.

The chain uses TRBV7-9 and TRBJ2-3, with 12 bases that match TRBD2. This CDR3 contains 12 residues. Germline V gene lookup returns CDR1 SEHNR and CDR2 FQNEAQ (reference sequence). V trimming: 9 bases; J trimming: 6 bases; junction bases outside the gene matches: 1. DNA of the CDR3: TGTGCCAGTACTAGCGGGAGGGATACGCAGTATTTT. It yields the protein CASTSGRDTQYF.

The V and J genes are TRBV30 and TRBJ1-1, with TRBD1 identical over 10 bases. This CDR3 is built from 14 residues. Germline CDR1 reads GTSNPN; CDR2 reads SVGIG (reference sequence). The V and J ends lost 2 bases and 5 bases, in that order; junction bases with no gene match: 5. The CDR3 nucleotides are TGTGCCTGGAGTCGACAGGGGGCGCTTACTGAAGCTTTCTTT. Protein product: CAWSRQGALTEAFF.

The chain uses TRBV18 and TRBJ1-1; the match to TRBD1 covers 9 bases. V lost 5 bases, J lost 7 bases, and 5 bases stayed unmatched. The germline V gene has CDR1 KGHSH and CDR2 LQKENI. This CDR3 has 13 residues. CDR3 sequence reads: CASSLDRGVEAFF. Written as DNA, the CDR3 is TGTGCCAGCTCATTGGACAGGGGCGTTGAAGCTTTCTTT. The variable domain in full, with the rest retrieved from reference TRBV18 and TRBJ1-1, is NAGVMQNPRHLVRRRGQEARLRCSPMKGHSHVYWYRQLPEEGLKFMVYLQKENIIDESGMPKERFSAEFPKEGPSILRIQQVVRGDSAAYFCASSLDRGVEAFFGQGTRLTVV.

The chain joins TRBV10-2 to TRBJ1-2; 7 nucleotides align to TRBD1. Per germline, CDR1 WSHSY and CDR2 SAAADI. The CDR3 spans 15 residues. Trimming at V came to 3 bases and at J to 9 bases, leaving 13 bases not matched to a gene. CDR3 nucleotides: TGCGCCAGCAGTGATCAGACAGGGCCCTTAAACCGCTACACCTTC. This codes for CASSDQTGPLNRYTF.

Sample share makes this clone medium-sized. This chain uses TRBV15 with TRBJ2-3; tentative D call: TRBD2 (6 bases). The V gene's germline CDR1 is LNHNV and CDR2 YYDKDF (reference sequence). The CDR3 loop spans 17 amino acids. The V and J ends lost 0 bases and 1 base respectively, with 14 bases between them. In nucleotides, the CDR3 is TGTGCCACCAGCAGAGATTCCGGGGGTCTTGGCACAGATACGCAGTATTTT. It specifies CATSRDSGGLGTDTQYF.

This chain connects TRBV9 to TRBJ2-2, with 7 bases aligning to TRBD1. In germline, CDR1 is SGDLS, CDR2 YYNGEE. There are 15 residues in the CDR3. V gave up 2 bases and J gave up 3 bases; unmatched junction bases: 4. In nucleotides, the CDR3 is TGTGCCAGCAGCGTCGACAGGGTGTACACCGGGGAGCTGTTTTTT. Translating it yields CASSVDRVYTGELFF.

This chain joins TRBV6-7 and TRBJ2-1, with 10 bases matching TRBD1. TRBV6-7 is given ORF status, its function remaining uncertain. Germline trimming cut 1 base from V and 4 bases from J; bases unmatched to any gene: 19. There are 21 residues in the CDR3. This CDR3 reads CASSYFGSGTGVRGQYNEQFF. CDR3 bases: TGTGCCAGCAGTTACTTTGGATCCGGGACAGGGGTTCGGGGGCAATACAATGAGCAGTTCTTC.

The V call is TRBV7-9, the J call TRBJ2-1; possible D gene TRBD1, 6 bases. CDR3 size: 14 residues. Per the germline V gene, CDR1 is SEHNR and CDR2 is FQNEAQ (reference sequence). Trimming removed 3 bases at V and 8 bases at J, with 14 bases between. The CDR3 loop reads CASSLGHLRDEQFF. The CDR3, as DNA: TGTGCCAGCAGCTTGGGACACCTTCGCGATGAGCAGTTCTTC.

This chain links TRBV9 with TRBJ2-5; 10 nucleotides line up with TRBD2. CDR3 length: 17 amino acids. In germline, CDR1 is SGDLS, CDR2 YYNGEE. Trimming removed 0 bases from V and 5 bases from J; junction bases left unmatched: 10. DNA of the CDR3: TGTGCCAGCAGCGTAGGGGCTAGCGGGAGTTTGGGGGAGACCCAGTACTTC. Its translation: CASSVGASGSLGETQYF. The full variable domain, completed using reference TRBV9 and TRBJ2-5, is DSGVTQTPKHLITATGQRVTLRCSPRSGDLSVYWYQQSLDQGLQFLIQYYNGEERAKGNILERFSAQQFPDLHSELNLSSLELGDSALYFCASSVGASGSLGETQYFGPGTRLLVL.

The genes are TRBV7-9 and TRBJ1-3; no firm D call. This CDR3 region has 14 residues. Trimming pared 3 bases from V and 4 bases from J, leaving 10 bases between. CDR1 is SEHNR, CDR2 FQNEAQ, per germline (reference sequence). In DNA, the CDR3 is TGTGCCAGCAGCTTTAGGAGGGAGGGAAACACCATATATTTT. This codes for CASSFRREGNTIYF. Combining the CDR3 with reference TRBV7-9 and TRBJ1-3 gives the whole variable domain DTGVSQNPRHKITKRGQNVTFRCDPISEHNRLYWYRQTLGQGPEFLTYFQNEAQLEKSRLLSDRFSAERPKGSFSTLEIQRTEQGDSAMYLCASSFRREGNTIYFGEGSWLTVV.

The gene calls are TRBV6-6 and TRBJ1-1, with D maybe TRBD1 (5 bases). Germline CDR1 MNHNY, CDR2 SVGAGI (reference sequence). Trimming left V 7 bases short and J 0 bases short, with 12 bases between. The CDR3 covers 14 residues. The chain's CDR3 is CASNTRDMNTEAFF. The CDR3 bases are TGTGCCAGCAACACCAGGGATATGAACACTGAAGCTTTCTTT.

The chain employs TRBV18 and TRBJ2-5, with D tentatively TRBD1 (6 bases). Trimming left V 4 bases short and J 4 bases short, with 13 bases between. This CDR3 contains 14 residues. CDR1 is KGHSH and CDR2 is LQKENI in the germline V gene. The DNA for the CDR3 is TGTGCCAGCTCACACACAACAGGGCTAGAGACCCAGTACTTC. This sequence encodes CASSHTTGLETQYF.

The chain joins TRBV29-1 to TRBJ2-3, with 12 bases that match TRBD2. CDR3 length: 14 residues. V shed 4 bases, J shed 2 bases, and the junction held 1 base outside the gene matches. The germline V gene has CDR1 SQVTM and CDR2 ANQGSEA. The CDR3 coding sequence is TGCAGCGTTGGGACTAGCGGGGTCACAGATACGCAGTATTTT. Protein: CSVGTSGVTDTQYF.

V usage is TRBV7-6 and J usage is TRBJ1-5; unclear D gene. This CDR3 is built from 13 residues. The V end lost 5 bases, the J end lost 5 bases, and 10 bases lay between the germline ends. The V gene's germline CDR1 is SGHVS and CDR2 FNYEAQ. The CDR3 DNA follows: TGTGCCAGCAGCCCCGGTTTGTATCAGCCCCAGCATTTT. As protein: CASSPGLYQPQHF.

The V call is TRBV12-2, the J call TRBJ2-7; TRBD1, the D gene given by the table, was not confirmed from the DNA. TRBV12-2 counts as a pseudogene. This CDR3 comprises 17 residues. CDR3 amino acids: CASRLSMDRGPSYEQYF. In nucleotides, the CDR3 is TGTGCAAGTCGCTTATCCATGGACAGGGGGCCCTCCTACGAGCAGTACTTC.